This TCR beta chain was sequenced during a study of shared clonotypes between healthy human individuals. Each PCR replicate run on unsorted PBMC took in around 290 ng DNA, tens of thousands of T cell genomes. The authors sequenced unsorted PBMC DNA on ten immunoSEQ deep assay plates. The repertoire was sequenced with immunoSEQ multiplex PCR; TCRdb's copy has only in-frame clones and lacks some. The table includes about 600,000 clones, roughly 79% detected once. This clone was detected once. The germline gives CDR1 SGHTA, CDR2 FQGNSA. Deletions cut 4 bases from V and 0 bases from J, with 13 bases between. The CDR3 has 15 residues.

Source material: PBMCs. The origin of this receptor is a woman in her thirties or forties in good health. Some clones in this sample may be carry-over from other donors' samples. The chain joins TRBV7-2 to TRBJ2-7; no firm D call. The CDR3 nucleotides read TGTGCCAGCAGCTCTCCGACACTTCTCTCCTACGAGCAGTACTTC. Translation gives CASSSPTLLSYEQYF.